This T cell receptor (beta chain) derives from a study of shared clonotypes between healthy human individuals. V lost 2 bases and J lost 7, with 17 bases in between. The CDR3 is 16 amino acids. Per the germline V gene, CDR1 is SGHAT and CDR2 is FQNNGV. Naive CD8 cells lacked CD45RO and underwent positive selection for CCR7, leaving out terminally differentiated effector memory CD45RA+ cells. Participating donors were healthy, HIV-negative adults free of recent acute infections or vaccinations. TCRdb's table, derived via immunoSEQ multiplex PCR, lists solely in-frame clones and lacks some. The data hold 700,000 to 950,000 clones, with 90% to 97% observed a single time.

The receptor was isolated from a man aged 25 to 40 in good health. V is TRBV11-2 and J is TRBJ2-2; D possibly corresponds to TRBD2 (6 bases). The sequenced sample consisted of naive CD8+ T cells sorted from blood. The CDR3 here is CASSLPGTHVHGELFF. As DNA, the CDR3 is TGTGCCAGCAGCTTACCCGGGACTCACGTCCACGGGGAGCTGTTTTTT.